The 21 T cell receptor beta chains reported below all come from one sample, sequenced in a study of T cell responses to AZD1222 COVID-19 vaccine. The table came from immunoSEQ multiplex PCR; TCRdb's copy has only in-frame clones and leaves some out. The repertoire includes around 130,000 clones, 80% to 90% of them detected once, and 7.6% sits in the top ten. Material: peripheral blood, obtained on day 0 of AZD1222 vaccination. Source of these receptors: an adult in good health.

The CDR3, as DNA: TGTGCCAGTAGTAACAGGGTTTTTGGCTACACCTTC. Translating it yields CASSNRVFGYTF. The chain links TRBV19 to TRBJ1-2; possible D gene TRBD1, 6 bases. This CDR3 has 12 amino acids. V gave up 4 bases and J gave up 7 bases, with 10 bases separating them. From germline, CDR1 is LNHDA and CDR2 SQIVND (reference sequence).

The chain couples TRBV24-1 to TRBJ2-1; 10 positions agree with TRBD2. With 7 bases clipped from V and 0 bases from J, the junction kept 11 bases outside the gene matches. Per germline, CDR1 KGHDR and CDR2 SFDVKD. This CDR3 is built from 18 residues. CDR3 region: CATSARPSGGVSYNEQFF. The CDR3 nucleotides are TGTGCCACCAGCGCACGACCTAGCGGGGGCGTCTCCTACAATGAGCAGTTCTTC.

The chain employs TRBV30 and TRBJ1-2; D might be TRBD1 (6 bases). With 4 bases removed from V and 6 bases from J, the gap between germline ends came to 18 bases. The CDR3 sequence is 14 residues long. Germline lookup yields CDR1 GTSNPN and CDR2 SVGIG (reference sequence). CDR3 nucleotides: TGTGCCTGGATCGGCGCGCGACAGGCCGATGGCTACACCTTC. Amino acid sequence: CAWIGARQADGYTF.

The J gene is TRBJ2-7, the V gene TRBV5-6; D is possibly TRBD1 (6 bases). With 0 bases removed from V and 7 bases from J, the gap between germline ends came to 17 bases. Germline V gives CDR1 SGHDT, CDR2 YYEEEE. The CDR3 sequence is 15 residues long. The CDR3 DNA follows: TGTGCCAGCAGCTTGGGGGCCGGGGACACGTGGGAGCAGTACTTC. It encodes CASSLGAGDTWEQYF.

This chain uses TRBV19 with TRBJ2-7, with D maybe TRBD2 (5 bases). Germline V lookup: CDR1 LNHDA, CDR2 SQIVND (reference sequence). Trimming took off 1 base at V and 3 bases at J, with 7 bases between the two ends. The CDR3 is 13 residues long. CDR3: CASSIGRGYEQYF. CDR3 bases: TGTGCCAGTAGTATAGGCCGGGGCTACGAGCAGTACTTC. Supplemented by reference TRBV19 and TRBJ2-7, the full variable domain reads DGGITQSPKYLFRKEGQNVTLSCEQNLNHDAMYWYRQDPGQGLRLIYYSQIVNDFQKGDIAEGYSVSREKKESFPLTVTSAQKNPTAFYLCASSIGRGYEQYFGPGTRLTVT.

The genes are TRBV7-9 and TRBJ2-3; D is perhaps TRBD2 (6 bases). The CDR3 totals 17 residues. V lost 2 bases and J 0 bases, leaving 15 bases between the germline ends. Germline V gives CDR1 SEHNR, CDR2 FQNEAQ (reference sequence). CDR3 nucleotides: TGTGCCAGCAGCTTATACGGGACTGGAGCTAGCACAGATACGCAGTATTTT. It codes for CASSLYGTGASTDTQYF.

This chain connects TRBV5-1 to TRBJ2-7; 11 positions agree with TRBD2. Trimming removed 3 bases from V and 3 bases from J; junction bases left unmatched: 2. The CDR3 totals 14 residues. The germline gives CDR1 SGHRS, CDR2 YFSETQ. The CDR3 loop reads CASSSTSGVYEQYF. CDR3 nucleotides: TGCGCCAGCAGCTCGACTAGCGGGGTCTACGAGCAGTACTTC.

This clone was seen only once. The chain carries TRBV6-5 and TRBJ2-2; possible D gene TRBD1, 6 bases. The CDR3 covers 13 residues. From germline, CDR1 is MNHEY and CDR2 SVGAGI. Trimming pared 6 bases from V and 8 bases from J, leaving 13 bases between. CDR3 sequence: CASSPAGEGELFF. DNA of the CDR3: TGTGCCAGCAGCCCCGCAGGGGAGGGGGAGCTGTTTTTT.

The gene calls are TRBV6-6 and TRBJ2-7; 7 nucleotides align to TRBD2. This CDR3 comprises 15 residues. J lost 2 bases, V lost 2 bases, and 6 bases had no gene match. The germline V gene has CDR1 MNHNY and CDR2 SVGAGI (reference sequence). The CDR3: CASSYPQRGTYEQYF. The CDR3 bases are TGTGCCAGCAGTTACCCCCAGCGGGGAACCTACGAGCAGTACTTC.

The chain recombines TRBV5-6 with TRBJ2-7; 9 bases fit TRBD1. The germline gives CDR1 SGHDT, CDR2 YYEEEE. The CDR3 is 15 residues long. After removal of 2 bases from V and 2 bases from J, the junction contained 5 bases not matched to a gene. CDR3 DNA: TGTGCCAGCAGCTTATGGACAGGGGCTGCCTACGAGCAGTACTTC. This gives the protein CASSLWTGAAYEQYF.

This clone was recorded a few times. The chain joins TRBV14 to TRBJ2-7, with a possible D match to TRBD1 (6 bases). The CDR3 has 15 amino acids. The V end was cut by 0 bases, the J end by 6 bases, with 15 bases between. The germline gives CDR1 SGHDN, CDR2 FVKESK. CDR3 bases: TGTGCCAGCAGCCAAGATGCCACAGGGAGTCGCGAGCAGTACTTC. This sequence encodes CASSQDATGSREQYF. Full variable domain (rest looked up from reference TRBV14 and TRBJ2-7): EAGVTQFPSHSVIEKGQTVTLRCDPISGHDNLYWYRRVMGKEIKFLLHFVKESKQDESGMPNNRFLAERTGGTYSTLKVQPAELEDSGVYFCASSQDATGSREQYFGPGTRLTVT.

This chain uses TRBV19 with TRBJ1-2; 8 positions match TRBD1. Losses at the gene ends were 9 bases for V and 0 bases for J; bases not matched to a gene: 18. From germline, CDR1 is LNHDA and CDR2 SQIVND (reference sequence). This CDR3 is 18 amino acids long. This CDR3 reads CASVFEWDRRGSNYGYTF. In nucleotides, the CDR3 is TGTGCCAGCGTTTTCGAATGGGACAGGAGGGGCTCTAACTATGGCTACACCTTC.

The chain links TRBV19 to TRBJ1-4; 8 bases agree with TRBD1. V lost 7 bases, J lost 5 bases, and 6 bases stayed unmatched. Germline V gene data show CDR1 as LNHDA and CDR2 as SQIVND (reference sequence). This CDR3 has 14 residues. The CDR3 DNA follows: TGTGCCAGTAAAGGCCGGGACAGGAATGAAAAACTGTTTTTT. This gives the protein CASKGRDRNEKLFF. The variable domain in full, with the rest retrieved from reference TRBV19 and TRBJ1-4, is DGGITQSPKYLFRKEGQNVTLSCEQNLNHDAMYWYRQDPGQGLRLIYYSQIVNDFQKGDIAEGYSVSREKKESFPLTVTSAQKNPTAFYLCASKGRDRNEKLFFGSGTQLSVL.

J is TRBJ2-7 and V is TRBV18, with D unresolved. V lost 4 bases and J 3 bases, leaving 7 bases between the germline ends. In germline, CDR1 is KGHSH, CDR2 LQKENI. The CDR3 is 12 residues long. The CDR3: CASSQESYEQYF. The CDR3 coding sequence is TGTGCCAGCTCACAGGAGAGCTACGAGCAGTACTTC.

This sequence joins TRBV9 and TRBJ2-3; 9 nucleotides match TRBD2. The CDR3 is made up of 15 amino acids. V lost 2 bases and J lost 3; bases outside the gene matches: 4. The germline gives CDR1 SGDLS, CDR2 YYNGEE. The chain's CDR3 is CASSVLAGGTDTQYF. Written as DNA, the CDR3 is TGTGCCAGCAGCGTTTTGGCGGGAGGGACAGATACGCAGTATTTT.

CDR3 region: CASSRDRLRGTEAFF. For the CDR3, the DNA is TGTGCCAGCAGCCGGGACAGGCTAAGGGGCACTGAAGCTTTCTTT. The rearrangement joins TRBV5-5 to TRBJ1-1; 8 positions match TRBD1. Trimming took 4 bases from V and 4 from J; bases not matched to a gene: 9. The CDR3 runs 15 residues. Looked up from germline, CDR1 is SGHKS and CDR2 is YYEKEE (reference sequence).

This clone has a handful of counts. This chain uses TRBV9 with TRBJ1-3; D gene ambiguous. Trimming removed 3 bases at V and 0 bases at J, with 10 bases between. The CDR3 contains 15 residues. The germline gives CDR1 SGDLS, CDR2 YYNGEE. In DNA, the CDR3 is TGTGCCAGCAGCGGCGGACGGTACTCTGGAAACACCATATATTTT. Encoded protein: CASSGGRYSGNTIYF.

J is TRBJ2-2 and V is TRBV5-4; 8 bases are shared with TRBD2. The CDR3 has 14 amino acids. Trimming at V came to 6 bases and at J to 1 base, leaving 2 bases not matched to a gene. Germline values: CDR1 SGHNT, CDR2 YYREEE (reference sequence). The CDR3: CASKRGGNTGELFF. The CDR3 DNA is TGTGCCAGCAAACGGGGGGGGAACACCGGGGAGCTGTTTTTT.

This chain connects TRBV7-9 to TRBJ2-1, with D possibly being TRBD2 (6 bases). With 3 bases removed from V and 6 bases from J, the gap between germline ends came to 12 bases. Germline V CDR1 and CDR2: SEHNR, FQNEAQ (reference sequence). This CDR3 has 14 residues. This CDR3 reads CASSLGRGANEQFF. The CDR3 bases are TGTGCCAGCAGCTTGGGGCGGGGAGCCAATGAGCAGTTCTTC.

V gene TRBV6-5 combines with J gene TRBJ2-7; 11 positions match TRBD1. The trim removed 8 bases at V and 7 bases at J, leaving 4 bases unmatched. Germline CDR1 MNHEY, CDR2 SVGAGI. The CDR3 has 12 residues. The CDR3 region is CASGTGGREQYF. Here the CDR3 DNA reads TGTGCCAGCGGGACAGGGGGGAGAGAGCAGTACTTC.

This clone appeared once. This chain joins TRBV29-1 and TRBJ2-3; 8 bases match TRBD1. This CDR3 spans 15 amino acids. J gave up 2 bases and V 4 bases, and 8 bases lay outside the gene matches. CDR1 SQVTM and CDR2 ANQGSEA come from the germline V gene. CDR3 DNA sequence: TGCAGCGTTGCCGGAGGGGACAGGCCCACAGATACGCAGTATTTT. It encodes CSVAGGDRPTDTQYF.